A single sample gave rise to the 22 T cell receptor beta chains below, sequenced in a study of PD-1 blockade in mismatch repair-deficient tumors. Only in-frame clones appear in the TCRdb table, and some are missing; sequencing was by immunoSEQ multiplex PCR. The repertoire has about 120,000 clones, 70% to 80% of them found once; the top ten carry roughly 4.5%. The sample consisted of peripheral blood, taken around 60 weeks after starting pembrolizumab. These receptor sequences come from an adult with mismatch repair-deficient cancer.

DNA for the CDR3: TGTGCCAGCAGTGACGGAGTGGGAAACACCATATATTTT. This codes for CASSDGVGNTIYF. The chain carries TRBV4-2 and TRBJ1-3; D remains unclear. CDR1 and CDR2 (germline): LGHNA, YNFKEQ. This CDR3 spans 13 amino acids. V was clipped by 6 bases and J by 4 bases, with 10 bases between them.

The rearrangement uses TRBV6-6 and TRBJ2-7, with D unresolved. The CDR3 is 16 residues long. Germline assignment: CDR1 MNHNY and CDR2 SVGAGI (reference sequence). V was shortened by 0 bases and J by 3 bases, with 15 bases between the two germline ends. CDR3 nucleotides: TGTGCCAGCAGTTACTCTTTCACGACACCGGGCTACGAGCAGTACTTC. Translation: CASSYSFTTPGYEQYF.

The genes are TRBV4-1 and TRBJ2-2; D may be TRBD2 (5 bases). The CDR3 sequence is 15 residues long. V lost 6 bases and J lost 3, with 14 bases in between. Germline V gene lookup returns CDR1 MGHRA and CDR2 YSYEKL. The CDR3 sequence is CASSQLGGHTGELFF. The CDR3 coding sequence is TGCGCCAGCAGTCAGTTGGGCGGGCACACCGGGGAGCTGTTTTTT.

The chain employs TRBV4-2 and TRBJ2-7, with TRBD2 matching 7 bases. Germline loops: CDR1 LGHNA, CDR2 YNFKEQ. The CDR3 consists of 16 residues. J lost 4 bases, V lost 3 bases, and 12 bases had no gene match. This chain's CDR3 is CASSQQGGGGVYEQYF. CDR3 DNA: TGTGCCAGCAGCCAGCAGGGCGGGGGAGGGGTTTACGAGCAGTACTTC.

This sequence joins TRBV7-3 and TRBJ2-1; 10 bases match TRBD1. Germline CDR1 and CDR2: SGHTA and FQGTGA. CDR3 size: 15 residues. V lost 5 bases to trimming and J lost 4 bases; unmatched junction nucleotides: 5. The CDR3, as DNA: TGTGCCAGCAGCCGGGACAGGGGTTTGTACAATGAGCAGTTCTTC. It yields the protein CASSRDRGLYNEQFF. The variable domain in full, with the rest retrieved from reference TRBV7-3 and TRBJ2-1, is GAGVSQTPSNKVTEKGKYVELRCDPISGHTALYWYRQSLGQGPEFLIYFQGTGAADDSGLPNDRFFAVRPEGSVSTLKIQRTERGDSAVYLCASSRDRGLYNEQFFGPGTRLTVL.

This clone was counted between two and nine times. The chain joins TRBV30 to TRBJ1-5, with unresolved D. The CDR3 length is 14 residues. Trimming left V 2 bases short and J 7 bases short, with 15 bases between. Germline V gene lookup returns CDR1 GTSNPN and CDR2 SVGIG (reference sequence). In nucleotides, the CDR3 is TGTGCCTGGAGTCTTGGCGTGGATGGACAGCCCCAGCATTTT. It specifies CAWSLGVDGQPQHF.

The rearrangement links TRBV6-1 to TRBJ1-1, with TRBD1 identical over 8 bases. CDR3 length: 12 residues. V trimming: 4 bases; J trimming: 8 bases; junction bases outside the gene matches: 3. Germline-derived CDR1 and CDR2 are MNHNS and SASEGT. The CDR3 loop is CASSVDRAEAFF. The CDR3 region has the DNA TGTGCCAGCAGTGTGGACAGGGCGGAAGCTTTCTTT.

This chain joins TRBV19 and TRBJ2-7; D could derive from TRBD1 or TRBD2 (6 bases each). Trimming pared 2 bases from V and 2 bases from J, leaving 19 bases between. CDR3 length: 17 residues. Germline lookup yields CDR1 LNHDA and CDR2 SQIVND (reference sequence). CDR3 residues: CASSITGLGGDTYEQYF. DNA for the CDR3: TGTGCCAGTAGTATAACTGGCCTCGGGGGCGACACCTACGAGCAGTACTTC.

The chain is built from TRBV6-5 and TRBJ2-2; 9 bases are a match to TRBD2. Trimming cost V 1 base and J 4 bases; bases outside gene matches: 4. CDR3 length: 16 residues. Germline CDR1 is MNHEY and CDR2 is SVGAGI. In nucleotides, the CDR3 is TGTGCCAGCAGTTACTTAGCGGGAGAACTCACCGGGGAGCTGTTTTTT. Protein product: CASSYLAGELTGELFF.

This chain connects TRBV5-4 to TRBJ2-5; the match to TRBD2 covers 11 bases. The CDR3 has 15 amino acids. CDR1 SGHNT and CDR2 YYREEE come from the germline V gene (reference sequence). With 5 bases clipped from V and 0 bases from J, the junction kept 3 bases outside the gene matches. CDR3 in amino acids: CASRRGLADQETQYF. CDR3 DNA: TGTGCCAGCAGACGGGGACTAGCGGACCAAGAGACCCAGTACTTC.

This clone was found a few times. This rearrangement joins TRBV6-5 to TRBJ2-7; the D is unclear. V was trimmed by 7 bases and J by 5 bases, leaving 21 bases between them. The CDR3 is made up of 15 amino acids. Germline V gives CDR1 MNHEY, CDR2 SVGAGI. CDR3 nucleotides: TGTGCCAGCATTCCCCAAACCAGGTTCAGTCACGAGCAGTACTTC. Translated, it gives CASIPQTRFSHEQYF.

This chain uses TRBV7-2 with TRBJ1-1; D is perhaps TRBD1 (5 bases). The CDR3 spans 14 residues. CDR1 and CDR2 from the germline V gene are SGHTA and FQGNSA. V lost 1 base and J lost 5, with 11 bases in between. DNA of the CDR3: TGTGCCAGCAGCTTAGTCACGGGGGTGACTGAAGCTTTCTTT. Protein product: CASSLVTGVTEAFF.

The rearrangement joins TRBV9 to TRBJ2-1, with 8 bases fitting TRBD2. Germline lookup yields CDR1 SGDLS and CDR2 YYNGEE. CDR3 length equals 17 residues. Trimming took 3 bases from V and 0 from J; bases not matched to a gene: 8. CDR3 nucleotide sequence: TGTGCCAGCAGCGCAGTAGCGGGACTCCTCTCCTACAATGAGCAGTTCTTC. Amino acid sequence: CASSAVAGLLSYNEQFF.

The rearrangement links TRBV27 to TRBJ2-3; D assignment may be TRBD1 or TRBD2 (6 bases each). Trimming removed 0 bases at V and 2 bases at J, with 9 bases between. The germline gives CDR1 MNHEY, CDR2 SMNVEV (reference sequence). CDR3 length: 15 amino acids. The CDR3 DNA sequence: TGTGCCAGCAGTTTATCGAGGGGGGTCACAGATACGCAGTATTTT. Translation: CASSLSRGVTDTQYF.

V and J are TRBV10-3 and TRBJ2-5; perhaps D is TRBD1 or TRBD2 (5 bases each). V gave up 7 bases and J gave up 4 bases, with 13 bases separating them. CDR1 ENHRY and CDR2 SYGVKD come from the germline V gene. This CDR3 has 13 amino acids. The CDR3 nucleotides are TGTGCCATCAAGGAGGATGGGGGAGAGACCCAGTACTTC. It translates to CAIKEDGGETQYF.

This sequence joins TRBV5-1 and TRBJ2-3, with 8 positions matching TRBD2. The CDR3 consists of 13 residues. Germline lookup yields CDR1 SGHRS and CDR2 YFSETQ. The trim removed 4 bases at V and 4 bases at J, leaving 2 bases unmatched. The CDR3 bases are TGCGCCAGCAGCAGCGGGAGCGCAGATACGCAGTATTTT. This sequence encodes CASSSGSADTQYF.

This clone was observed a few times. This chain joins TRBV7-9 and TRBJ2-2, with D unclear. Germline V gene data show CDR1 as SEHNR and CDR2 as FQNEAQ (reference sequence). The CDR3 is 12 amino acids. V lost 5 bases, J lost 5 bases, and 6 bases lay in between. CDR3 nucleotides: TGTGCCAGCAGCCCTGGGACCGGGGAGCTGTTTTTT. Encoded protein: CASSPGTGELFF.

The chain combines TRBV6-5 with TRBJ2-1, with 11 positions matching TRBD1. This CDR3 has 15 amino acids. V lost 8 bases and J lost 6; bases outside the gene matches: 9. In germline, CDR1 is MNHEY, CDR2 SVGAGI. The CDR3 loop is CASAYRGTGGNEQFF. DNA of the CDR3: TGTGCCAGCGCGTACCGAGGGACAGGGGGCAATGAGCAGTTCTTC.

The rearrangement uses TRBV9 and TRBJ2-2; TRBD1 matches at 9 bases. Germline lookup yields CDR1 SGDLS and CDR2 YYNGEE. With 1 base clipped from V and 3 bases from J, the junction kept 1 base outside the gene matches. The CDR3 loop spans 15 amino acids. As DNA, the CDR3 is TGTGCCAGCAGCGTACGACAGGGGGACACCGGGGAGCTGTTTTTT. Its translation: CASSVRQGDTGELFF.

The J gene is TRBJ2-4, the V gene TRBV10-3; either TRBD1 or TRBD2 may supply D (7 bases each). Trimming removed 7 bases at V and 9 bases at J, with 16 bases between. The CDR3 has 13 amino acids. Germline V gene lookup returns CDR1 ENHRY and CDR2 SYGVKD. This chain's CDR3 is CAIMTDREGIQYF. CDR3 bases: TGTGCCATCATGACCGACAGGGAGGGCATTCAGTACTTC.

The chain employs TRBV14 and TRBJ2-1, with D hard to call. V lost 5 bases, J lost 5 bases, and 7 bases lay in between. The CDR3 spans 12 residues. Germline lookup yields CDR1 SGHDN and CDR2 FVKESK. Here the CDR3 DNA reads TGTGCCAGCAGCGATAGTCACAATGAGCAGTTCTTC. This translates into CASSDSHNEQFF.

V is TRBV7-9 and J is TRBJ2-7; D is unclear. Trimming removed 5 bases at V and 6 bases at J, with 14 bases between. Germline V lookup: CDR1 SEHNR, CDR2 FQNEAQ (reference sequence). The CDR3 is 13 residues long. In nucleotides, the CDR3 is TGTGCCAGCAGCAGGCAGTCCCTTACCGAGCAGTACTTC. Encoded protein: CASSRQSLTEQYF.